These T cell receptor beta chains were read from a single sample in a study of OX40 agonist ivuxolimab in advanced cancers. Using immunoSEQ multiplex PCR, the repertoire was profiled, and TCRdb retains in-frame clones only, with some absent. The profile shows tens of thousands of clones, 94% of them singletons. This sample comprised CD4+ or CD8+ T cells sorted from blood, obtained in a trial of the OX40 agonist ivuxolimab. Every receptor here comes from an adult with an advanced solid tumor such as melanoma, head and neck, liver or kidney cancer. Each CDR3 is given with its conserved first and last residue. A D gene is named only where the DNA matches it firmly. The size of a clone is reported for some rows only, either as once, few or many, or as a class for expanded clones.

clone_size d_call j_call v_call cdr3_length cdr3_nt cdr3_aa
once TRBD1 TRBJ1-2 TRBV18 16 TGTGCCAGCTCACCACGGGACAGGGACCCCTTCGGTGGCTACACCTTC CASSPRDRDPFGGYTF
once NA TRBJ1-2 TRBV9 15 TGTGCCAGCAGCGTAGGGGAGGGGGGCCGACTGGGCTACACCTTC CASSVGEGGRLGYTF
NA TRBD2 TRBJ2-7 TRBV27 13 TGTGCCAGCAGTTGGCGGGAGAAATACGAGCAGTACTTC CASSWREKYEQYF
NA NA TRBJ2-3 TRBV9 15 TGTGCCAGCAGCGTTGAGGGGGTAGCGGGAGATACGCAGTATTTT CASSVEGVAGDTQYF
NA NA TRBJ1-2 TRBV7-9 14 TGTGCCAGCACCCAACAGGGTCTGGTCTATGGCTACACCTTC CASTQQGLVYGYTF
NA NA TRBJ2-7 TRBV2 13 TGTGCCAGCAGTGCAGGGGGGGCCGGTGAGCAGTACTTC CASSAGGAGEQYF
once NA TRBJ1-4 TRBV7-2 14 TGTGCCAGCAGCCCGTGGGAGTCTAATGAAAAACTGTTTTTT CASSPWESNEKLFF
NA NA TRBJ2-2 TRBV6-5 16 TGTGCCAGCAGTTACTCAGGCCTAACGAACACCGGGGAGCTGTTTTTT CASSYSGLTNTGELFF
NA NA TRBJ1-2 TRBV4-1 15 TGCGCCAGCAGCCCCCTTGCCATGGGGGCAAGGGGCTACACCTTC CASSPLAMGARGYTF
NA NA TRBJ2-1 TRBV27 15 TGTGCCAGCAGTTTATCTGCGACCCTCTACAATGAGCAGTTCTTC CASSLSATLYNEQFF
NA NA TRBJ1-2 TRBV10-2 10 TGCGCCAGCCAAGTTGTTGGCTACACCTTC CASQVVGYTF
NA TRBD2 TRBJ2-2 TRBV11-2 17 TGTGCCAGCAGCTCCGAAGTGGGACTAGCGGGAGCGGGGGAGCTGTTTTTT CASSSEVGLAGAGELFF
NA TRBD2 TRBJ2-1 TRBV5-1 13 TGCGCCAGCAGCTTGGCGGGAGGGCAGGAAAGAATCTTC CASSLAGGQERIF
NA TRBD1 TRBJ1-5 TRBV2 16 TGTGCCAGCAGTCCCCCGGACAGGGGCAAGGATCAGCCCCAGCATTTT CASSPPDRGKDQPQHF
NA NA TRBJ2-5 TRBV29-1 15 TGCAGCGTCCTGACTAGACAGAAGTGGGGAGAGACCCAGTACTTC CSVLTRQKWGETQYF
NA TRBD2 TRBJ2-2 TRBV27 19 TGTGCCAGCAGTTTAATGGTTGTTGGTAGCGGGTCGTACACCGGGGAGCTGTTTTTT CASSLMVVGSGSYTGELFF
NA NA TRBJ2-2 TRBV5-6 15 TGTGCCAGCAGCTTAGGCCTTAGAGGGCCCGGGGAGCTGTTTTTT CASSLGLRGPGELFF
once TRBD1 TRBJ1-1 TRBV28 14 TGTGCCAGCAGTGGGGACAGGGTTAGGACTGAAGCTTTCTTT CASSGDRVRTEAFF
NA NA TRBJ2-5 TRBV19 13 TGTGCCAGTAGGAAGGGAAATCAAGAGACCCAGTACTTC CASRKGNQETQYF
NA NA TRBJ1-4 TRBV7-6 15 TGTGCCAGCAGCTCTCTCCGGGTCAGTAATGAAAAACTGTTTTTT CASSSLRVSNEKLFF
NA NA TRBJ2-4 TRBV18 15 TGTGCCAGCTCACCGGGCTACCCCTCTGCAAACATTCAGTACTTC CASSPGYPSANIQYF
NA TRBD1 TRBJ2-7 TRBV6-1 14 TGTGCCAGCAGTGTCATCAGGGGGCGCAGGGAGCAGTACTTC CASSVIRGRREQYF
NA NA TRBJ1-1 TRBV7-9 13 TGTGCCAGCAGCTTACCGGTGGGCACTGAAGCTTTCTTT CASSLPVGTEAFF
NA NA TRBJ2-2 TRBV19 15 TGTGCCAGTATGTGGGGGCAAGTGAACACCGGGGAGCTGTTTTTT CASMWGQVNTGELFF
NA NA TRBJ2-1 TRBV29-1 16 TGCAGCGTTGAAGGTATCCAGGGTCCCACCTACAATGAGCAGTTCTTC CSVEGIQGPTYNEQFF
NA NA TRBJ1-2 TRBV27 14 TGTGCCAGCAGTTTAGCCAGGACTGGCTATGGCTACACCTTC CASSLARTGYGYTF
NA NA TRBJ1-2 TRBV6-5 15 TGTGCCAGCAGTTACTCGTGGCTATCCAACTATGGCTACACCTTC CASSYSWLSNYGYTF
NA NA TRBJ2-7 TRBV28 13 TGTGCCAGCAGTTTAGGCAGGGTGTACGAGCAGTACTTC CASSLGRVYEQYF
NA NA TRBJ2-7 TRBV6-1 14 TGTGCCAGCAGTGAATGGCCAGGGGTCCAGGAGCAGTACTTC CASSEWPGVQEQYF
NA NA TRBJ1-5 TRBV15 15 TGTGCCACCAGCCGTCGTGTCATGGGCAATCAGCCCCAGCATTTT CATSRRVMGNQPQHF
NA NA TRBJ1-2 TRBV29-1 15 TGCAGCGTTCCCAATTTCAACAGCCCCCTATATGGCTACACCTTC CSVPNFNSPLYGYTF
NA NA TRBJ2-7 TRBV7-8 12 TGTGCCAGCAGCTTCAGGGGGGGAGAGCAGTACTTC CASSFRGGEQYF
NA NA TRBJ2-7 TRBV5-1 14 TGCGCCAGCAGCTTGGATCGGCTCTCCTACGAGCAGTACTTC CASSLDRLSYEQYF
NA NA TRBJ1-4 TRBV5-5 14 TGTGCCAGCAGCTTACAGGGTTGGGATGAAAAACTGTTTTTT CASSLQGWDEKLFF
NA NA TRBJ1-5 TRBV19 16 TGTGCCAGTAGTATGTCTACGAGTTATAGCAATCAGCCCCAGCATTTT CASSMSTSYSNQPQHF
NA NA TRBJ2-3 TRBV2 14 TGTGCCAGCAGTGTGGGGCCGGGGGCAGATACGCAGTATTTT CASSVGPGADTQYF
NA NA TRBJ1-1 TRBV6-1 14 TGTGCCAGCAGTGCCGAGGGGTTGAACACTGAAGCTTTCTTT CASSAEGLNTEAFF
once NA TRBJ2-7 TRBV7-2 16 TGTGCCAGCAGCTCCCGGGAATACCCCGAGGGGTACGAGCAGTACTTC CASSSREYPEGYEQYF
NA NA TRBJ2-3 TRBV5-4 13 TGTGCCAGCAGCTTGGGGGACCCAGATACGCAGTATTTT CASSLGDPDTQYF
NA TRBD2 TRBJ2-3 TRBV7-9 15 TGTGCCAGCAGGACCCCGGGACTAGCGACAGATACGCAGTATTTT CASRTPGLATDTQYF
NA NA TRBJ1-1 TRBV5-1 14 TGCGCCAGCAGCTTGAAACTACTGAACACTGAAGCTTTCTTT CASSLKLLNTEAFF
NA TRBD1 TRBJ1-5 TRBV7-2 15 TGTGCCAGCAGTTCGACAGGGGGACCCCTTCAGCCCCAGCATTTT CASSSTGGPLQPQHF
NA TRBD2 TRBJ2-7 TRBV7-2 16 TGTGCCAGCAGATCTTGGCCTAGCGGGAGTATGTACGAGCAGTACTTC CASRSWPSGSMYEQYF
NA NA TRBJ1-6 TRBV7-9 16 TGTGCCAGCAGCTTTCCATGGGGGGAGCGGGATTCACCCCTCCACTTT CASSFPWGERDSPLHF
once TRBD2 TRBJ2-1 TRBV7-9 16 TGTGCCAGCAGTCCTAGCGGGGGGCGTAACTACAATGAGCAGTTCTTC CASSPSGGRNYNEQFF
NA TRBD2 TRBJ2-1 TRBV11-2 17 TGTGCCAGCAGCTTAGTTGGACTAGCGGGAGCCTACAATGAGCAGTTCTTC CASSLVGLAGAYNEQFF
NA NA TRBJ2-7 TRBV9 15 TGTGCCAGCAGCGTAGGATTAGGGGAGGGGGCCGAGCAGTACTTC CASSVGLGEGAEQYF
NA NA TRBJ2-7 TRBV6-1 15 TGTGCCAGCAGTGCCCTACCTAGCGCAACCTACGAGCAGTACTTC CASSALPSATYEQYF
NA NA TRBJ2-7 TRBV27 14 TGTGCCAGCAGTTTCCGGGGGCACTCCTACGAGCAGTACTTC CASSFRGHSYEQYF
NA TRBD1 TRBJ1-1 TRBV2 15 TGTGCCAGCAGTGATTGGGGACAGGGGGACACTGAAGCTTTCTTT CASSDWGQGDTEAFF
once TRBD1 TRBJ2-7 TRBV10-2 15 TGCGCCAGCAACCTTGACAGGGGGCTTGTCGACGAGCAGTACTTC CASNLDRGLVDEQYF
NA TRBD1 TRBJ1-4 TRBV2 17 TGTGCCAGCAGTCCCCGGGACAGGGGCGAACCTAATGAAAAACTGTTTTTT CASSPRDRGEPNEKLFF